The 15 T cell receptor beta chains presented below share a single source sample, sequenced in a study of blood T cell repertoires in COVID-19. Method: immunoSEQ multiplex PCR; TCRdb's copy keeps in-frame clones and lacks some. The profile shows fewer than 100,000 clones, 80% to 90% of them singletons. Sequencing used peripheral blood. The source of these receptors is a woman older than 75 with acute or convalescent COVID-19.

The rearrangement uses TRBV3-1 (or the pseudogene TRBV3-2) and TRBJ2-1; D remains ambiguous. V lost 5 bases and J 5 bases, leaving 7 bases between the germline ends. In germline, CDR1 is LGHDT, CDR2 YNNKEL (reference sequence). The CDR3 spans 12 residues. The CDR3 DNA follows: TGTGCCAGCAGCGTCTATAACAATGAGCAGTTCTTC. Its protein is CASSVYNNEQFF.

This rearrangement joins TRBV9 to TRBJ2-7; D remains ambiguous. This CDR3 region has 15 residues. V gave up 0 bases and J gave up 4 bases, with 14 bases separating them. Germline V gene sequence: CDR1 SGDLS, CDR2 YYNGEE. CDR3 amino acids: CASSVGDNVPYEQYF. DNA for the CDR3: TGTGCCAGCAGCGTAGGTGACAACGTTCCGTACGAGCAGTACTTC.

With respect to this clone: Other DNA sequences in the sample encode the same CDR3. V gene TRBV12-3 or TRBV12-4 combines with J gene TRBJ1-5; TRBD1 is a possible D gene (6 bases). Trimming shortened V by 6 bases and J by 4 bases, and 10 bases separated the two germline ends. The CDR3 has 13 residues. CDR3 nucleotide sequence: TGTGCCAGCAGCCTCGGGACAAATCAGCCCCAGCATTTT. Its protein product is CASSLGTNQPQHF.

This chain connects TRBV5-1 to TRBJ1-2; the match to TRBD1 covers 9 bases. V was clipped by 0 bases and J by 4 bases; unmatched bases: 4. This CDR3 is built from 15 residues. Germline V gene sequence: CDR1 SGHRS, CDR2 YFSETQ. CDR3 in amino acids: CASSLGQGDPYGYTF. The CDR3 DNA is TGCGCCAGCAGCTTGGGACAGGGGGACCCCTATGGCTACACCTTC.

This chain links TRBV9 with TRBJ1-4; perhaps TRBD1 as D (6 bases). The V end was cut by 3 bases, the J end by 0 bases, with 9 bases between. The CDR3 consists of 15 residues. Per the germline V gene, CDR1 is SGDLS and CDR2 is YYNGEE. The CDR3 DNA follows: TGTGCCAGCAGCGATGGGGGCACAACTAATGAAAAACTGTTTTTT. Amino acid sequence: CASSDGGTTNEKLFF. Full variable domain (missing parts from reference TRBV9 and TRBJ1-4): DSGVTQTPKHLITATGQRVTLRCSPRSGDLSVYWYQQSLDQGLQFLIQYYNGEERAKGNILERFSAQQFPDLHSELNLSSLELGDSALYFCASSDGGTTNEKLFFGSGTQLSVL.

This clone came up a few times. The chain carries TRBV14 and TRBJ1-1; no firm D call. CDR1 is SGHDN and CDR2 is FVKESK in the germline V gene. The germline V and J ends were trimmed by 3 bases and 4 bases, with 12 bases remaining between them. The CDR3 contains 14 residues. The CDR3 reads CASSQRWAGTEAFF. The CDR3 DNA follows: TGTGCCAGCAGCCAGCGGTGGGCGGGCACTGAAGCTTTCTTT.

The CDR3 spells CARPGHRAVENQPQHF. For the CDR3, the DNA is TGTGCCAGACCAGGGCACAGGGCCGTGGAGAATCAGCCCCAGCATTTT. J is TRBJ1-5 and V is TRBV27; D is perhaps TRBD1 (6 bases). This CDR3 has 16 residues. The germline V gene has CDR1 MNHEY and CDR2 SMNVEV (reference sequence). Trimming removed 9 bases at V and 4 bases at J, with 22 bases between.

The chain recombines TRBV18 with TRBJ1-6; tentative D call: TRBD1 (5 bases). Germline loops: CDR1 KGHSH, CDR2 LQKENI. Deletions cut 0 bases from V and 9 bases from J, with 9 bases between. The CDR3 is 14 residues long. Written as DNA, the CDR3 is TGTGCCAGCTCACCACCGTTCCAGGGTTCACCCCTCCACTTT. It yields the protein CASSPPFQGSPLHF.

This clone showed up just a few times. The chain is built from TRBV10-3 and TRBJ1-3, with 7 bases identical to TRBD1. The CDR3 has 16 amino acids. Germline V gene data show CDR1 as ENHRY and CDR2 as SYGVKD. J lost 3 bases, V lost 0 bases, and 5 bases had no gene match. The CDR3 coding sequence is TGTGCCATCAGTGAGTCTGCAGGGGGGCTTGGAAACACCATATATTTT. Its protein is CAISESAGGLGNTIYF.

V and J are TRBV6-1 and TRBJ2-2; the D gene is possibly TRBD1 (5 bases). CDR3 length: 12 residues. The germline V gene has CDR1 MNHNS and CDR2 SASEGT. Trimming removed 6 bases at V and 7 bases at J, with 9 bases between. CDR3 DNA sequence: TGTGCCAGCAGCTCAGGGTTCGGGGAGCTGTTTTTT. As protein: CASSSGFGELFF.

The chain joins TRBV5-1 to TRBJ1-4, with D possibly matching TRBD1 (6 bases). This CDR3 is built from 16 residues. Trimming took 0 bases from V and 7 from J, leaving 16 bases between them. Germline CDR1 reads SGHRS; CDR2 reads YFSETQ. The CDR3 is CASSLGSGGRGEKLFF. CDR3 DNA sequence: TGCGCCAGCAGCTTGGGATCGGGGGGCAGAGGTGAAAAACTGTTTTTT.

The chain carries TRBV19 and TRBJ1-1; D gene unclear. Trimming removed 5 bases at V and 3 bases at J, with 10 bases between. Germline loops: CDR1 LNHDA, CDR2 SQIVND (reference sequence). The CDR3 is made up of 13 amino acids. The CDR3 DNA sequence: TGTGCCAGTAGTCAGGTTTTGGACACTGAAGCTTTCTTT. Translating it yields CASSQVLDTEAFF.

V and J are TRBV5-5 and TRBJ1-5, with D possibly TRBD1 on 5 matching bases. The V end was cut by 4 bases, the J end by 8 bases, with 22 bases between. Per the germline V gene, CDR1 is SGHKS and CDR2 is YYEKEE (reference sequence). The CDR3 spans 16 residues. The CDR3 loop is CASSPLGLGQGEPQHF. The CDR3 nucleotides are TGTGCCAGCAGCCCACTGGGACTGGGTCAAGGGGAGCCCCAGCATTTT.

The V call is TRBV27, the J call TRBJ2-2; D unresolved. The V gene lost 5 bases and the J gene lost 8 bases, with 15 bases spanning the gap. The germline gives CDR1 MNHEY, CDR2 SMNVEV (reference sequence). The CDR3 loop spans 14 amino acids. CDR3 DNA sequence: TGTGCCAGCAGTCCGGCTCGGGTTGGGGGGGAGCTGTTTTTT. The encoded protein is CASSPARVGGELFF.

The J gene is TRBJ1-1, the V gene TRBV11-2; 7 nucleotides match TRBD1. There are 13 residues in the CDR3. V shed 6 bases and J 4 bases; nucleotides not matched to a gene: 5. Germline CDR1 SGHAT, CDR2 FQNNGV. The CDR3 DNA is TGTGCCAGCAGGTTGGCAGGGGGCACTGAAGCTTTCTTT. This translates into CASRLAGGTEAFF. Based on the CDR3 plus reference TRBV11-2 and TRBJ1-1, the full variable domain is EAGVAQSPRYKIIEKRQSVAFWCNPISGHATLYWYQQILGQGPKLLIQFQNNGVVDDSQLPKDRFSAERLKGVDSTLKIQPAKLEDSAVYLCASRLAGGTEAFFGQGTRLTVV.